This is a list of T cell receptor beta chains from one sample in a study of blood T cell repertoires in COVID-19. Some clones are missing from TCRdb's copy, which holds only in-frame ones; the method was immunoSEQ multiplex PCR. The sample has some 400,000 clones; 87% are singletons. The material sequenced was PBMCs or T cells enriched from blood (not recorded which). These receptors were obtained from a man younger than 40 who had recovered from COVID-19. Each CDR3 is given with its conserved first and last residue. Fields, in order: J gene, V gene, D gene, clone size, CDR3 protein, CDR3 DNA. D genes are given only for firm matches. Size tells how often a clone was seen (once, few, many) or the class of an expanded clone, and some rows leave it out.

J gene: TRBJ1-1; V gene: TRBV10-2; D gene: TRBD1; clone size: few; CDR3 protein: CASSANRGNEAFF; CDR3 DNA: TGCGCCAGCAGTGCCAACAGGGGTAATGAAGCTTTCTTT
J gene: TRBJ2-7; V gene: TRBV7-8; D gene: NA; clone size: once; CDR3 protein: CASSLLEDYEQYF; CDR3 DNA: TGTGCCAGCAGCTTACTAGAAGACTACGAGCAGTACTTC
J gene: TRBJ2-7; V gene: TRBV9; D gene: TRBD1; clone size: once; CDR3 protein: CASSASRTGDHEQYF; CDR3 DNA: TGTGCCAGCAGCGCCTCAAGGACAGGGGACCACGAGCAGTACTTC
J gene: TRBJ2-7; V gene: TRBV27; D gene: NA; clone size: NA; CDR3 protein: CASSFLPGKNSSYEQYF; CDR3 DNA: TGTGCCAGCAGTTTCCTCCCGGGTAAAAATAGCTCCTACGAGCAGTACTTC
J gene: TRBJ1-1; V gene: TRBV29-1; D gene: NA; clone size: NA; CDR3 protein: CSVEQGLNTEAFF; CDR3 DNA: TGCAGCGTTGAACAGGGTTTAAACACTGAAGCTTTCTTT
J gene: TRBJ1-1; V gene: TRBV27; D gene: NA; clone size: NA; CDR3 protein: CASSFDPGGTEAFF; CDR3 DNA: TGTGCCAGCAGTTTCGACCCGGGGGGCACTGAAGCTTTCTTT
J gene: TRBJ2-1; V gene: TRBV11-2; D gene: NA; clone size: once; CDR3 protein: CASSLRRGLYNEQFF; CDR3 DNA: TGTGCCAGCAGCTTAAGGCGGGGTCTCTACAATGAGCAGTTCTTC
J gene: TRBJ2-5; V gene: TRBV7-8; D gene: TRBD2; clone size: NA; CDR3 protein: CASSPGTSGGETQYF; CDR3 DNA: TGTGCCAGCAGCCCCGGGACTAGCGGGGGGGAGACCCAGTACTTC
J gene: TRBJ1-3; V gene: TRBV4-1; D gene: TRBD1; clone size: NA; CDR3 protein: CASSQGTGEPNTIYF; CDR3 DNA: TGCGCCAGCAGCCAAGGGACAGGGGAACCAAACACCATATATTTT
J gene: TRBJ2-2; V gene: TRBV12-3/TRBV12-4; D gene: NA; clone size: NA; CDR3 protein: CASSPSNTGELFF; CDR3 DNA: TGTGCCAGCAGCCCCTCTAACACCGGGGAGCTGTTTTTT
J gene: TRBJ1-2; V gene: TRBV23-1; D gene: TRBD1; clone size: NA; CDR3 protein: CASSRDSIYGYTF; CDR3 DNA: TGCGCCAGCAGTCGGGACAGTATCTATGGCTACACCTTC
J gene: TRBJ1-5; V gene: TRBV5-1; D gene: NA; clone size: NA; CDR3 protein: CASSPDSLNQPQHF; CDR3 DNA: TGCGCCAGCAGCCCGGACAGCCTCAATCAGCCCCAGCATTTT
J gene: TRBJ2-3; V gene: TRBV18; D gene: NA; clone size: NA; CDR3 protein: CASSLTNTDTQYF; CDR3 DNA: TGTGCCAGCTCACTCACAAACACAGATACGCAGTATTTT
J gene: TRBJ1-2; V gene: TRBV12-3/TRBV12-4; D gene: NA; clone size: NA; CDR3 protein: CASSRQRYGYTF; CDR3 DNA: TGTGCCAGCAGTCGACAGCGCTATGGCTACACCTTC
J gene: TRBJ2-1; V gene: TRBV4-1; D gene: TRBD2; clone size: NA; CDR3 protein: CASSQDRRGVSNEQFF; CDR3 DNA: TGCGCCAGCAGCCAAGATCGGCGGGGGGTGTCCAATGAGCAGTTCTTC
J gene: TRBJ1-2; V gene: TRBV5-1; D gene: TRBD1; clone size: NA; CDR3 protein: CASSQGDRDFGYTF; CDR3 DNA: TGCGCCAGCAGCCAGGGGGACAGGGATTTCGGCTACACCTTC
J gene: TRBJ1-5; V gene: TRBV5-5; D gene: NA; clone size: NA; CDR3 protein: CASSLTGGNQPQHF; CDR3 DNA: TGTGCCAGCAGCTTGACGGGCGGGAATCAGCCCCAGCATTTT
J gene: TRBJ1-2; V gene: TRBV9; D gene: NA; clone size: NA; CDR3 protein: CASSPKRTNYGYTF; CDR3 DNA: TGTGCCAGCAGCCCTAAGAGAACTAACTATGGCTACACCTTC
J gene: TRBJ1-6; V gene: TRBV7-9; D gene: TRBD1; clone size: NA; CDR3 protein: CASSARDRVPNSPLHF; CDR3 DNA: TGTGCCAGCAGCGCCCGGGACAGGGTTCCTAATTCACCCCTCCACTTT
J gene: TRBJ1-6; V gene: TRBV5-1; D gene: NA; clone size: NA; CDR3 protein: CASSLGQAVYSPLHF; CDR3 DNA: TGCGCCAGCAGCTTGGGACAGGCTGTTTATTCACCCCTCCACTTT
J gene: TRBJ1-4; V gene: TRBV5-1; D gene: NA; clone size: NA; CDR3 protein: CASSPHVMGGGEKLFF; CDR3 DNA: TGCGCCAGCAGCCCCCACGTGATGGGGGGGGGTGAAAAACTGTTTTTT
J gene: TRBJ2-2; V gene: TRBV7-9; D gene: TRBD2; clone size: once; CDR3 protein: CASGGGGELFF; CDR3 DNA: TGTGCCAGCGGCGGGGGAGGGGAGCTGTTTTTT
J gene: TRBJ1-3; V gene: TRBV10-1; D gene: TRBD1; clone size: NA; CDR3 protein: CATPTSGQGIGNTIYF; CDR3 DNA: TGCGCCACCCCAACCTCGGGACAGGGTATTGGAAACACCATATATTTT
J gene: TRBJ1-4; V gene: TRBV7-9; D gene: NA; clone size: NA; CDR3 protein: CASSLRQGNEKLFF; CDR3 DNA: TGTGCCAGCAGCTTAAGGCAGGGGAATGAAAAACTGTTTTTT